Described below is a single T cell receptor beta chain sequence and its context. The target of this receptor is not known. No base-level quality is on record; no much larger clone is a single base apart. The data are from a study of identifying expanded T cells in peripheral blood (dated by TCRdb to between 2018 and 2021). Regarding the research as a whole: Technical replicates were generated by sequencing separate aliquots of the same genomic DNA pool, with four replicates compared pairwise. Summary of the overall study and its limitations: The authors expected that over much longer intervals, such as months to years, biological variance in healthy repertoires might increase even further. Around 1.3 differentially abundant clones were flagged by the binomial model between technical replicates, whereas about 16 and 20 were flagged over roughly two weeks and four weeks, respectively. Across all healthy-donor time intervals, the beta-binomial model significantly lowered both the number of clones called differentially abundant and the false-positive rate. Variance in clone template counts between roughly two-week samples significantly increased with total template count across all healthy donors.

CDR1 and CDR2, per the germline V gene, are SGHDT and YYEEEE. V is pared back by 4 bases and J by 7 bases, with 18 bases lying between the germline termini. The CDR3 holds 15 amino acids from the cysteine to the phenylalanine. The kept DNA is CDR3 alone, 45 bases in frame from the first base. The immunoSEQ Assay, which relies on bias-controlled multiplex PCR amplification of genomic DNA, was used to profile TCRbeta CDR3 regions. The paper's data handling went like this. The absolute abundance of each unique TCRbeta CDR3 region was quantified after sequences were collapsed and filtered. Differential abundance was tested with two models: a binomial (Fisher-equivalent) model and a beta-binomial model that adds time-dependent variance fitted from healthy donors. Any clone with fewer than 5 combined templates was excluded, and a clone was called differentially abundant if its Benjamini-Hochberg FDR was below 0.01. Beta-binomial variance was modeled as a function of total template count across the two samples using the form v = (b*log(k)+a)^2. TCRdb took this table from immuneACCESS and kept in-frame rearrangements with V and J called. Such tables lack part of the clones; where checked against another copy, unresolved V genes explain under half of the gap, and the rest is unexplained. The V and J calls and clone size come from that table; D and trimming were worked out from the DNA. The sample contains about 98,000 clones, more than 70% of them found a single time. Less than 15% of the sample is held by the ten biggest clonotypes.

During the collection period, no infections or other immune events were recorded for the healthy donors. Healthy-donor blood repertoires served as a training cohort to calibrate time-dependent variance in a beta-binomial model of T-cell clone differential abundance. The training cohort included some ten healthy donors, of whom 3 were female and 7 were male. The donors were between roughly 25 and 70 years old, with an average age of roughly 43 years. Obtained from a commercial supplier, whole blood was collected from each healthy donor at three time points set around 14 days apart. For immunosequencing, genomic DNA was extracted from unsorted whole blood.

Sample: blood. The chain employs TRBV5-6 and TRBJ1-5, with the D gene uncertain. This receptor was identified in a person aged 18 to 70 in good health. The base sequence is TGTGCCAGCAGCCTGGGAGGGTTAGTTTACCAGCCCCAGCATTTT. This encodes CASSLGGLVYQPQHF.